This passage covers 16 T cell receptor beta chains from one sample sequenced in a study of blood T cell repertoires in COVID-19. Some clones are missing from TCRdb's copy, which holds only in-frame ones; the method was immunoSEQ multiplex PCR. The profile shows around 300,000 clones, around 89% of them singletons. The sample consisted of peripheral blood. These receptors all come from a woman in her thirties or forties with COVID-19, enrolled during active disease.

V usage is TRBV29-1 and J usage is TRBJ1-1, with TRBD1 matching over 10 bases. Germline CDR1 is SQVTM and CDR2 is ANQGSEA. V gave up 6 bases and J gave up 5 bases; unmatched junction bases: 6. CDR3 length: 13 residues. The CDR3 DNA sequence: TGCAGCGTCCTACAGGGACAGGGGACTGAAGCTTTCTTT. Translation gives CSVLQGQGTEAFF.

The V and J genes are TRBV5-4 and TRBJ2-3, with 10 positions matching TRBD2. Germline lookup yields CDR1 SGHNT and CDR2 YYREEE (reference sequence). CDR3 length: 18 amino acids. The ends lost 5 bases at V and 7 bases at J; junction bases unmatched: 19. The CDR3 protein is CASRVQGQREGELNTQYF. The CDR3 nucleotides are TGTGCCAGCAGGGTTCAGGGTCAGCGGGAGGGCGAGTTAAATACGCAGTATTTT.

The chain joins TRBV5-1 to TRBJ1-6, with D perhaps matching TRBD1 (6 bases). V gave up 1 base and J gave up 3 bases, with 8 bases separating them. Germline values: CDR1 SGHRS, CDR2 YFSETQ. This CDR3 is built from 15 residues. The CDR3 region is CASSLTRGYNSPLHF. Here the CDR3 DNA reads TGCGCCAGCAGCTTGACCAGGGGCTATAATTCACCCCTCCACTTT.

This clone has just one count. The CDR3: CASSLDIGGTGGEKLFF. In DNA, the CDR3 is TGTGCCAGCAGCTTAGATATAGGAGGAACAGGGGGCGAAAAACTGTTTTTT. This chain uses TRBV11-2 with TRBJ1-4; 9 positions match TRBD1. CDR1 is SGHAT, CDR2 FQNNGV, per germline. V gave up 0 bases and J gave up 8 bases; unmatched junction bases: 10. This CDR3 region has 17 residues.

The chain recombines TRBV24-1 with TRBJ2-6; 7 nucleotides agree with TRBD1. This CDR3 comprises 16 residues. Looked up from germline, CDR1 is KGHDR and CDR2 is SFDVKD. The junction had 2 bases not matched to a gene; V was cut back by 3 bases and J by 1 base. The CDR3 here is CATSDPTGSGANVLTF. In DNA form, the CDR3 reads TGTGCCACCAGTGATCCGACAGGGTCTGGGGCCAACGTCCTGACTTTC.

CDR3 loop: CASSADRLGGYTF. The CDR3 DNA follows: TGTGCCAGCAGCGCAGACAGGCTAGGAGGCTACACCTTC. This chain uses TRBV7-3 with TRBJ1-2, with D tentatively TRBD1 (6 bases). This CDR3 is 13 amino acids long. CDR1 SGHTA and CDR2 FQGTGA come from the germline V gene. Trimming shortened V by 5 bases and J by 8 bases, and 15 bases separated the two germline ends.

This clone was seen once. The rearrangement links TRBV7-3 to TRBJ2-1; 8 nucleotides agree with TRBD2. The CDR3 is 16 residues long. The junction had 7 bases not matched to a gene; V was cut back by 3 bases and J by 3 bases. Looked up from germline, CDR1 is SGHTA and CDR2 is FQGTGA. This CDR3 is CASSFEQTSVYNEQFF. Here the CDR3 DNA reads TGTGCCAGCAGCTTCGAGCAGACTAGCGTCTACAATGAGCAGTTCTTC.

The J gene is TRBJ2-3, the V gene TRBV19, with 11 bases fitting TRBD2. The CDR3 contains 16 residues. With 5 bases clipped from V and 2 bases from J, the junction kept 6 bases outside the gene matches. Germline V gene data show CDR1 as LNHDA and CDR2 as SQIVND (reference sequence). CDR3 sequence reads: CASSYVAGGVTDTQYF. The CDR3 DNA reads TGTGCCAGTAGTTACGTAGCGGGAGGGGTCACAGATACGCAGTATTTT.

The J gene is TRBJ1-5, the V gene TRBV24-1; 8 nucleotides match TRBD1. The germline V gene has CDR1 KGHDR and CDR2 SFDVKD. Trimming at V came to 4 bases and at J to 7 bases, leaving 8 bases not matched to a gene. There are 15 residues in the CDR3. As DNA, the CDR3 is TGTGCCACCAGTGACGGACAGGGAGTAGAGCAGCCCCAGCATTTT. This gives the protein CATSDGQGVEQPQHF.

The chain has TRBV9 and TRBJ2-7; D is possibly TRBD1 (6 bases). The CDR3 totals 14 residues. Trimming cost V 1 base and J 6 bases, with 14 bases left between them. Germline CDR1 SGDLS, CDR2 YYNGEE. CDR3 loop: CASSVPGRGGEQYF. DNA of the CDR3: TGTGCCAGCAGCGTACCTGGGAGAGGGGGCGAGCAGTACTTC.

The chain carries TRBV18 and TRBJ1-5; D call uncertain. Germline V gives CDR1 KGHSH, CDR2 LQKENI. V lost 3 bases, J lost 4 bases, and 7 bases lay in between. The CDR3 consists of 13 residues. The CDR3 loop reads CASSPSGNQPQHF. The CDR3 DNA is TGTGCCAGCTCACCGTCAGGAAATCAGCCCCAGCATTTT.

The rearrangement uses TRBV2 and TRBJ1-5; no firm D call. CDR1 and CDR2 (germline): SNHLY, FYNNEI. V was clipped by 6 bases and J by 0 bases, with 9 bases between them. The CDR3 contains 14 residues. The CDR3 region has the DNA TGTGCCAGCAGCCCTACTTTTAGCAATCAGCCCCAGCATTTT. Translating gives CASSPTFSNQPQHF.

The chain's CDR3 is CASSLKTTEGEQYF. In DNA form, the CDR3 reads TGTGCCAGCAGTCTGAAGACAACGGAAGGCGAGCAGTACTTC. The chain couples TRBV27 to TRBJ2-7; D is ambiguous. V was trimmed by 5 bases and J by 6 bases, leaving 17 bases between them. This CDR3 spans 14 amino acids. The germline V gene has CDR1 MNHEY and CDR2 SMNVEV (reference sequence).

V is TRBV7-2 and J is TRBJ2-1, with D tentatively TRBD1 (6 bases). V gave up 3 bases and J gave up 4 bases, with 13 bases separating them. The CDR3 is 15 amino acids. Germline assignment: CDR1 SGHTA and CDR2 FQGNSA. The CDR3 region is CASSFRDTLYNEQFF. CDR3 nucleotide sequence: TGTGCCAGCAGCTTCCGGGACACCTTATACAATGAGCAGTTCTTC. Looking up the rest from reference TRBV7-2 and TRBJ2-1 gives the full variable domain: GAGVSQSPSNKVTEKGKDVELRCDPISGHTALYWYRQSLGQGLEFLIYFQGNSAPDKSGLPSDRFSAERTGGSVSTLTIQRTQQEDSAVYLCASSFRDTLYNEQFFGPGTRLTVL.

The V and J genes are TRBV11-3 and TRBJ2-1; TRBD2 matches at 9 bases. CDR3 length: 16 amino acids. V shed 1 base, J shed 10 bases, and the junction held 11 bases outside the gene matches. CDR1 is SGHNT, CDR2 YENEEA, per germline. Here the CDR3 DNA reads TGTGCCAGCAGCTTAGTATCGGCGGGAGGGCCGAGCGAGCAGTTCTTC. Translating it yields CASSLVSAGGPSEQFF. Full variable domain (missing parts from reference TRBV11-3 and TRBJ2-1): EAGVVQSPRYKIIEKKQPVAFWCNPISGHNTLYWYLQNLGQGPELLIRYENEEAVDDSQLPKDRFSAERLKGVDSTLKIQPAELGDSAVYLCASSLVSAGGPSEQFFGPGTRLTVL.

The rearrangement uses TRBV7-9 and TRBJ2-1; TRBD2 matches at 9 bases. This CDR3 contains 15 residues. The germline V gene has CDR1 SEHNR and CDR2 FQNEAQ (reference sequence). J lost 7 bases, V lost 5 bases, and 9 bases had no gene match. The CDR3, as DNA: TGTGCCAGCAGCGCCAGCGGGAGGAGAGTGAATGAGCAGTTCTTC. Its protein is CASSASGRRVNEQFF.